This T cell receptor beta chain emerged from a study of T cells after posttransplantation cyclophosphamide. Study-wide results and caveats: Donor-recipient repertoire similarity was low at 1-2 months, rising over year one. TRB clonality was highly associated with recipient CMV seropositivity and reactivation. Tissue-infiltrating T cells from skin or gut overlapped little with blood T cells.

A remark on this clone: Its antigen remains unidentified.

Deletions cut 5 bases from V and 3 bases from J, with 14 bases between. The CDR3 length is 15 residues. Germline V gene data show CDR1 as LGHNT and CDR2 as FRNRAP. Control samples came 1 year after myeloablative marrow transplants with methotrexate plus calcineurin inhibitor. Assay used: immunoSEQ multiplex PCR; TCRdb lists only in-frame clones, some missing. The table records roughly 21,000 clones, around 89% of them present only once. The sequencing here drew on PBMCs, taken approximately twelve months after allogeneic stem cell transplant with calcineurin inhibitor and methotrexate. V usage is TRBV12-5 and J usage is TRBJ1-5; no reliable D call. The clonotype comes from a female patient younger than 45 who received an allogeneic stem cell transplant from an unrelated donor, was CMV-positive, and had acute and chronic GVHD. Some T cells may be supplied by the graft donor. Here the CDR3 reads CASGDRVLNNQPQHF. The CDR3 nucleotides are TGTGCTAGTGGTGACCGGGTCCTAAACAATCAGCCCCAGCATTTT.